This entry concerns a single T cell receptor (beta chain). Its target is unknown. This record comes from a study of shared clonotypes between healthy human individuals. At the level of the study: Three plates each covered CD4 naive and memory; CD8 naive two, CD8 memory one. Regarding the study as a whole: Non-shared clonotypes showed lower generation probabilities than clonotypes common to all four donors. There were few donors, and this limited the genetic and exposure-history diversity represented.

Sorted-subset replicate PCRs used roughly 210 ng of genomic DNA. This amount corresponded to tens of thousands of T cell genomes. Sequencing used immunoSEQ multiplex PCR; TCRdb keeps in-frame clones, though not all of them. The repertoire holds some 2,100,000 clones, with 95% as singletons. The TCR sequence derives from a man in his late teens or twenties in good health. Source material: naive CD4+ T cells sorted from blood. Described subset: CD45RA+ positively selected.

The CDR3 loop reads CASSGSVRGSYNEQFF. As DNA, the CDR3 is TGTGCCAGCAGTGGATCCGTTCGAGGTTCCTACAATGAGCAGTTCTTC. This rearrangement joins TRBV6-1 to TRBJ2-1; D call uncertain. CDR3 length: 16 amino acids. Germline CDR1 reads MNHNS; CDR2 reads SASEGT. V lost 4 bases and J 1 base, leaving 14 bases between the germline ends.